The rows below give T cell receptor beta chains drawn from one sample of a study of blood T cell repertoires in COVID-19. Method: immunoSEQ multiplex PCR; TCRdb's copy keeps in-frame clones and lacks some. The top ten hold approximately 4% of the sample, which has around 270,000 clones, roughly 90% seen once. Sequences were obtained from peripheral blood. The source is a man aged 60 to 75 who had recovered from COVID-19. CDR3s include the opening cysteine and the closing phenylalanine or tryptophan. D genes are given only for firm matches. Clone size is shown for a subset of rows, as once, few, many or a class of expanded clone.

D	V	size	J	CDR3	DNA
TRBD1	TRBV4-1	once	TRBJ2-7	CASSQVGGDRPYEQYF	TGCGCCAGCAGCCAAGTGGGTGGGGACAGGCCCTACGAGCAGTACTTC
NA	TRBV21-1	NA	TRBJ2-2	CASSKGRKGGPTGELFF	TGTGCCAGCAGCAAAGGGAGGAAGGGAGGGCCCACCGGGGAGCTGTTTTTT
TRBD2	TRBV7-2	NA	TRBJ2-1	CASSLASLAGGSYNEQFF	TGTGCCAGCAGCTTAGCGTCACTAGCGGGGGGAAGTTACAATGAGCAGTTCTTC
TRBD2	TRBV18	NA	TRBJ2-1	CASSPRTSDYNEQFF	TGTGCCAGCTCACCTCGGACTAGCGATTACAATGAGCAGTTCTTC
TRBD1	TRBV24-1	NA	TRBJ2-3	CATSDSGTVYF	TGTGCCACCAGTGATTCCGGGACAGTTTATTTT
NA	TRBV19	NA	TRBJ2-3	CASSKGGGGGTDTQYF	TGTGCCAGTAGTAAAGGAGGAGGAGGTGGCACAGATACGCAGTATTTT
NA	TRBV21-1	once	TRBJ2-7	CASSKTSGGADEQYF	TGTGCCAGCAGCAAGACTAGCGGGGGAGCAGACGAGCAGTACTTC
NA	TRBV7-2	once	TRBJ2-1	CASSLAGPYNEQFF	TGTGCCAGCAGCTTAGCGGGGCCCTACAATGAGCAGTTCTTC
NA	TRBV5-1	NA	TRBJ1-4	CASRLQVGEEKLFF	TGCGCCAGCAGGCTACAGGTCGGAGAGGAAAAACTGTTTTTT
TRBD1	TRBV4-2	NA	TRBJ1-6	CASSQVTGTLNSPLHF	TGTGCCAGCAGCCAAGTGACAGGGACTCTCAATTCACCCCTCCACTTT
NA	TRBV27	once	TRBJ2-7	CASSAETFTGSYEQYF	TGTGCCAGCAGTGCCGAAACTTTTACAGGTTCCTACGAGCAGTACTTC
NA	TRBV9	NA	TRBJ2-5	CASSVGVKETQYF	TGTGCCAGCAGCGTAGGAGTGAAAGAGACCCAGTACTTC
TRBD1	TRBV5-1	NA	TRBJ2-5	CASSLTGDQETQYF	TGCGCCAGCAGCTTGACAGGGGATCAAGAGACCCAGTACTTC
TRBD2	TRBV18	NA	TRBJ2-1	CASSPLTGTSGGRYSYNEQFF	TGTGCCAGCTCACCACTAACCGGGACTAGCGGGGGGCGATATTCTTACAATGAGCAGTTCTTC
TRBD1	TRBV5-1	once	TRBJ2-7	CASSPTGDGDEQYF	TGCGCCAGCAGCCCCACAGGGGACGGCGACGAGCAGTACTTC
NA	TRBV3-1/TRBV3-2	NA	TRBJ2-6	CASSGRQASGANVLTF	TGTGCCAGCAGCGGCCGACAAGCCTCTGGGGCCAACGTCCTGACTTTC
TRBD2	TRBV4-2	NA	TRBJ2-7	CASSQGSGGAYEQYF	TGTGCCAGCAGCCAAGGTTCGGGGGGGGCTTACGAGCAGTACTTC
TRBD2	TRBV12-3/TRBV12-4	few	TRBJ2-1	CATGLGVNNEQFF	TGTGCCACGGGACTAGGGGTCAACAATGAGCAGTTCTTC
NA	TRBV5-6	once	TRBJ2-7	CASSLGQSYEQYF	TGTGCCAGCAGCTTGGGACAAAGCTACGAGCAGTACTTC
NA	TRBV28	NA	TRBJ1-2	CASSKWDKGYGYTF	TGTGCCAGCAGCAAATGGGACAAGGGCTATGGCTACACCTTC
TRBD1	TRBV29-1	NA	TRBJ1-3	CSVRQGPSGNTIYF	TGCAGCGTCCGACAGGGCCCCTCTGGAAACACCATATATTTT
NA	TRBV13	NA	TRBJ2-7	CASSLMGGVSYEQYF	TGTGCCAGCAGCTTAATGGGCGGGGTCTCCTACGAGCAGTACTTC
TRBD1	TRBV6-4	NA	TRBJ2-2	CASRLSQGARELFF	TGTGCCAGCAGATTATCACAGGGGGCCAGGGAGCTGTTTTTT
NA	TRBV7-2	NA	TRBJ2-7	CASRASVSYEQYF	TGTGCCAGCCGAGCTTCGGTCTCCTACGAGCAGTACTTC
NA	TRBV7-9	NA	TRBJ2-7	CASSLRDGGPWSEQYF	TGTGCCAGCAGCTTGCGGGACGGTGGCCCCTGGAGCGAGCAGTACTTC